Presented here are 15 T cell receptor beta chains from one specimen sequenced in a study of blood T cell repertoires in COVID-19. Assay used: immunoSEQ multiplex PCR; TCRdb lists only in-frame clones, some missing. The sample has about 200,000 clones, 65% to 90% seen once; the top ten hold about 10%. The specimen sequenced was PBMCs or T cells enriched from blood (not recorded which). These receptor sequences come from a man between 40 and 49 years old who had recovered from COVID-19.

The chain carries TRBV4-1 and TRBJ1-4; D gene unclear. V lost 4 bases to trimming and J lost 11 bases, with 26 bases between them. Germline CDR1 and CDR2: MGHRA and YSYEKL. The CDR3 is made up of 17 amino acids. CDR3 residues: CASSPPRPEPLFWKLFF. Written as DNA, the CDR3 is TGCGCCAGCAGCCCCCCCCGACCGGAGCCCCTTTTTTGGAAACTGTTTTTT.

This chain joins TRBV5-4 and TRBJ1-1, with a possible D match to TRBD1 (5 bases). V lost 4 bases and J 4 bases, leaving 17 bases between the germline ends. The CDR3 is 15 amino acids. Germline CDR1 and CDR2: SGHNT and YYREEE (reference sequence). In DNA, the CDR3 is TGTGCCAGCAGCCGACCCTGGGGGGGAGGCACTGAAGCTTTCTTT. It codes for CASSRPWGGGTEAFF.

The chain has TRBV7-9 and TRBJ1-2; 8 bases are shared with TRBD1. Germline V CDR1 and CDR2: SEHNR, FQNEAQ (reference sequence). V lost 5 bases to trimming and J lost 3 bases; unmatched junction nucleotides: 14. The CDR3 loop spans 17 amino acids. CDR3: CASSKVRQGAGYYGYTF. The DNA for the CDR3 is TGTGCCAGCAGCAAAGTCCGGCAGGGGGCCGGCTACTATGGCTACACCTTC.

There are many counts of this clone. The chain combines TRBV14 with TRBJ2-7; TRBD2 aligns across 12 bases. Germline V lookup: CDR1 SGHDN, CDR2 FVKESK. J gave up 1 base and V 2 bases, and 3 bases lay outside the gene matches. The CDR3 has 16 amino acids. CDR3 loop: CASSQPLAGGSYEQYV. CDR3 in DNA: TGTGCCAGCAGCCAACCCCTAGCGGGAGGGTCCTACGAGCAGTACGTC.

The rearrangement links TRBV7-2 to TRBJ2-4; TRBD2 agrees at 8 bases. The V segment lost 2 bases and the J segment 7 bases; nucleotides outside the gene matches: 7. Germline V gives CDR1 SGHTA, CDR2 FQGNSA. CDR3 size: 15 residues. The CDR3 DNA reads as TGTGCCAGCAGCTTATTAGGCGGGAGGAATAACATTCAGTACTTC. It translates to CASSLLGGRNNIQYF.

The sample holds one count of this clone. The CDR3 is CASSETGLEKTEAFF. CDR3 bases: TGTGCCAGCTCTGAGACAGGGCTGGAGAAAACTGAAGCTTTCTTT. The chain recombines TRBV7-8 with TRBJ1-1, with TRBD1 matching over 7 bases. Germline V gene data show CDR1 as SGHVS and CDR2 as FQNEAQ. The length of the CDR3 is 15 residues. V dropped 8 bases and J dropped 5; count of bases not matched to a gene: 14.

The CDR3 protein is CASSLRSGGNYEQYV. The DNA for the CDR3 is TGTGCCAGCAGCTTACGGAGTGGGGGGAACTACGAGCAGTACGTC. The chain employs TRBV9 and TRBJ2-7; the D gene is possibly TRBD2 (6 bases). Germline V gives CDR1 SGDLS, CDR2 YYNGEE. The CDR3 covers 15 residues. With 4 bases removed from V and 3 bases from J, the gap between germline ends came to 17 bases.

The chain carries TRBV28 and TRBJ1-1; a possible D gene is TRBD1 (5 bases). The CDR3 spans 13 residues. Germline CDR1 reads MDHEN; CDR2 reads SYDVKM. The germline V and J ends were trimmed by 2 bases and 3 bases, with 7 bases remaining between them. For the CDR3, the DNA is TGTGCCAGCAGTTTAGTACAGGACACTGAAGCTTTCTTT. Translated: CASSLVQDTEAFF.

This clone was recorded a few times. The gene calls are TRBV25-1 and TRBJ1-4; D might be TRBD1 (6 bases). CDR1 is MGHDK and CDR2 is SYGVNS in the germline V gene. Trimming removed 3 bases from V and 1 base from J, with 9 bases in between. CDR3 length: 15 amino acids. The CDR3 sequence: CASSDHRVTNEKLFF. In DNA form, the CDR3 reads TGTGCCAGCAGTGATCACAGGGTAACTAATGAAAAACTGTTTTTT. Full variable domain (remainder filled in from reference TRBV25-1 and TRBJ1-4): EADIYQTPRYLVIGTGKKITLECSQTMGHDKMYWYQQDPGMELHLIHYSYGVNSTEKGDLSSESTVSRIRTEHFPLTLESARPSHTSQYLCASSDHRVTNEKLFFGSGTQLSVL.

The chain combines TRBV2 with TRBJ2-5; tentatively, D is TRBD1 (6 bases). The CDR3 length is 13 residues. Germline V gene lookup returns CDR1 SNHLY and CDR2 FYNNEI. Deletions cut 7 bases from V and 5 bases from J, with 14 bases between. The chain's CDR3 is CASTGGAWETQYF. The CDR3 DNA sequence: TGTGCCAGCACTGGGGGCGCATGGGAGACCCAGTACTTC.

This chain connects TRBV7-3 to TRBJ2-1; 12 bases map to TRBD2. This CDR3 comprises 15 residues. Germline V CDR1 and CDR2: SGHTA, FQGTGA. The V and J ends lost 3 bases and 7 bases, in that order; junction bases with no gene match: 4. The CDR3 reads CASSFRLAGANEQFF. Here the CDR3 DNA reads TGTGCCAGCAGCTTCCGACTAGCGGGAGCGAATGAGCAGTTCTTC.

This chain uses TRBV28 with TRBJ1-2, with 7 positions matching TRBD1. V lost 8 bases to trimming and J lost 8 bases; unmatched junction nucleotides: 8. CDR3 length: 12 amino acids. Germline loops: CDR1 MDHEN, CDR2 SYDVKM. The CDR3 bases are TGTGCCAGCTGGCAGAGGGGGCTAGGCTACACCTTC. It is translated as CASWQRGLGYTF.

In its sample, this clone was seen once. The genes are TRBV29-1 and TRBJ1-1; tentatively, D is TRBD1 (6 bases). V lost 4 bases and J 4 bases, leaving 19 bases between the germline ends. Germline values: CDR1 SQVTM, CDR2 ANQGSEA. CDR3 length equals 15 residues. CDR3: CSVGFQGKGITEAFF. Written as DNA, the CDR3 is TGCAGCGTTGGGTTTCAGGGGAAGGGGATCACTGAAGCTTTCTTT.

The chain is built from TRBV5-4 and TRBJ2-3; the match to TRBD2 covers 11 bases. The germline gives CDR1 SGHNT, CDR2 YYREEE (reference sequence). Trimming took 0 bases from V and 0 from J; bases not matched to a gene: 0. This CDR3 spans 16 amino acids. CDR3 DNA: TGTGCCAGCAGCTTGGGACTAGCGGGAAGCACAGATACGCAGTATTTT. Residues: CASSLGLAGSTDTQYF.

The rearrangement links TRBV10-3 to TRBJ1-2; 7 nucleotides match TRBD1. The germline gives CDR1 ENHRY, CDR2 SYGVKD. V shed 4 bases, J shed 1 base, and the junction held 6 bases outside the gene matches. This CDR3 has 15 amino acids. Written as DNA, the CDR3 is TGTGCCATCAGTGTTGGACAGGCGGGTAACTATGGCTACACCTTC. It specifies CAISVGQAGNYGYTF.